The rows below give T cell receptor beta chains drawn from one sample of a study of OX40 agonist ivuxolimab in advanced cancers. Using immunoSEQ multiplex PCR, the repertoire was profiled, and TCRdb retains in-frame clones only, with some absent. The table records over 50,000 clones, 65% to 90% of them present only once. The sample here was CD4+ or CD8+ T cells sorted from blood, taken in a trial of the OX40 agonist ivuxolimab. The receptors shown here come from an adult with an advanced solid tumor such as melanoma, head and neck, liver or kidney cancer. CDR3s include the opening cysteine and the closing phenylalanine or tryptophan. Each record gives: V gene, D gene, J gene, CDR3 DNA, CDR3 protein. D genes are given only for firm matches.

v_call: TRBV4-2; d_call: TRBD1; j_call: TRBJ2-2; cdr3_nt: TGTGCCAGCAGCCAGGACAGGGGGCGCAGGAACACCGGGGAGCTGTTTTTT; cdr3_aa: CASSQDRGRRNTGELFF
v_call: TRBV12-5; d_call: -; j_call: TRBJ2-1; cdr3_nt: TGTGCTAGTGGTCCGGATGGACCTATAACTGGGGGTACGTTCTTC; cdr3_aa: CASGPDGPITGGTFF
v_call: TRBV18; d_call: -; j_call: TRBJ2-2; cdr3_nt: TGTGCCAGCTCACCCAGGTGGGCCGGGGAGCTGTTTTTT; cdr3_aa: CASSPRWAGELFF
v_call: TRBV28; d_call: TRBD1; j_call: TRBJ1-5; cdr3_nt: TGTGCCAGCAGTCCAGGGGGCATGAATCAGCCCCAGCATTTT; cdr3_aa: CASSPGGMNQPQHF
v_call: TRBV27; d_call: -; j_call: TRBJ2-7; cdr3_nt: TGTGCCAGCAGTTTAAAGGGTCCTACCTACGAGCAGTACTTC; cdr3_aa: CASSLKGPTYEQYF
v_call: TRBV7-8; d_call: TRBD2; j_call: TRBJ2-5; cdr3_nt: TGTGCCAGCAGCTTATTTGGGGCGGGGGTTCAAGAGACCCAGTACTTC; cdr3_aa: CASSLFGAGVQETQYF
v_call: TRBV5-6; d_call: -; j_call: TRBJ2-5; cdr3_nt: TGTGCCAGCAGCTTTATGGGGAGGGAGACCCAGTACTTC; cdr3_aa: CASSFMGRETQYF
v_call: TRBV7-2; d_call: -; j_call: TRBJ1-1; cdr3_nt: TGTGCCAGCAGCTTGTTCACGGGGAACACTGAAGCTTTCTTT; cdr3_aa: CASSLFTGNTEAFF
v_call: TRBV4-2; d_call: -; j_call: TRBJ1-2; cdr3_nt: TGTGCCAGCAGCCAACTTATGCCAGGGGCAGGCTATGGCTACACCTTC; cdr3_aa: CASSQLMPGAGYGYTF
v_call: TRBV2; d_call: -; j_call: TRBJ2-7; cdr3_nt: TGTGCCAGCGGGAGGTCACGAGCCTACGAGCAGTACTTC; cdr3_aa: CASGRSRAYEQYF
v_call: TRBV5-6; d_call: -; j_call: TRBJ1-3; cdr3_nt: TGTGCCAGCAGCTTGGAAGTGAGGAGGCCGGCCGTGGGAAACACCATATATTTT; cdr3_aa: CASSLEVRRPAVGNTIYF